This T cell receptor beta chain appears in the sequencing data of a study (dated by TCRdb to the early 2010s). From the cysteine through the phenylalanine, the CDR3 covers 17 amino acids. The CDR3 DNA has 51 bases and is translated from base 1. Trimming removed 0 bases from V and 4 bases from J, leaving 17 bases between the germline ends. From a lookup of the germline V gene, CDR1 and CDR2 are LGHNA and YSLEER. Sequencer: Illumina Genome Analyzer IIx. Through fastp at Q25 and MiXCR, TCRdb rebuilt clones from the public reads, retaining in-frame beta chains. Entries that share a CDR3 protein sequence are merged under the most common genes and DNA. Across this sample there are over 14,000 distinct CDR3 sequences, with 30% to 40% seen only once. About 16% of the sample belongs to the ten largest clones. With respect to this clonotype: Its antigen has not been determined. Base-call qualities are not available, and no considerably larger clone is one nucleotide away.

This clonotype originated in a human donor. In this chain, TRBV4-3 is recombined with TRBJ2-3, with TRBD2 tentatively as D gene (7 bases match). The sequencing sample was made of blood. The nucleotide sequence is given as TGCGCCAGCAGCCAAGATCGCCGGGGGGCTGGGTCAGATACGCAGTATTTT. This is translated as CASSQDRRGAGSDTQYF.